Listed here are 30 T cell receptor beta chains from one sample, sequenced in a study of shared clonotypes between healthy human individuals. The data were produced by immunoSEQ multiplex PCR, yet TCRdb's version contains in-frame clones alone and is incomplete. The sample shows fewer than 550,000 clones, over 60% of them seen only once. Material: PBMCs. These receptors all stem from a woman in her forties in good health. Some clones in this sample may be carry-over from other donors' samples.

V is TRBV9 and J is TRBJ2-1; 9 bases align to TRBD1. In germline, CDR1 is SGDLS, CDR2 YYNGEE. V was clipped by 4 bases and J by 0 bases; unmatched bases: 5. The CDR3 covers 16 residues. The CDR3 is CASSYGQGSSYNEQFF. The DNA for the CDR3 is TGTGCCAGCAGCTACGGACAGGGGAGCTCCTACAATGAGCAGTTCTTC.

The chain links TRBV5-5 to TRBJ2-7; TRBD1 matches 8 bases. There are 15 residues in the CDR3. With 3 bases clipped from V and 1 base from J, the junction kept 6 bases outside the gene matches. The germline CDR1 and CDR2 sequences are SGHKS and YYEKEE (reference sequence). The CDR3 DNA reads as TGTGCCAGCAGCTACCGGGACAGGTTTTCCTACGAGCAGTACTTC. Protein: CASSYRDRFSYEQYF.

The chain uses TRBV5-6 and TRBJ2-7; D unclear. The CDR3 runs 14 residues. V lost 3 bases and J lost 2, with 12 bases in between. The germline CDR1 and CDR2 sequences are SGHDT and YYEEEE. The CDR3 region has the DNA TGTGCCAGCAGCTCCCAAGACCGAGCCTACGAGCAGTACTTC. Translating gives CASSSQDRAYEQYF.

The gene calls are TRBV11-2 and TRBJ2-7, with TRBD2 identical over 8 bases. V was clipped by 5 bases and J by 5 bases; unmatched bases: 11. Germline assignment: CDR1 SGHAT and CDR2 FQNNGV. The CDR3 has 15 amino acids. CDR3 amino acids: CASSLTAGGLHEQYF. The CDR3 coding sequence is TGTGCCAGCAGCCTTACGGCGGGAGGTCTCCACGAGCAGTACTTC.

This sequence joins TRBV6-5 and TRBJ1-2; D remains ambiguous. Trimming removed 6 bases at V and 4 bases at J, with 9 bases between. The CDR3 consists of 12 residues. Germline CDR1 is MNHEY and CDR2 is SVGAGI. Here the CDR3 reads CASSPGLYGYTF. The CDR3 nucleotides are TGTGCCAGCAGCCCTGGACTCTATGGCTACACCTTC.

This sequence joins TRBV6-5 and TRBJ2-1; D is unclear. Germline CDR1 MNHEY, CDR2 SVGAGI. The CDR3 runs 15 residues. V was pared by 6 bases and J by 2 bases, with 14 bases between. CDR3 sequence (DNA): TGTGCCAGCAGCCGAGCCCCTCAGGCCTACAATGAGCAGTTCTTC. Translation: CASSRAPQAYNEQFF.

This clone appeared a single time. The V and J genes are TRBV7-2 and TRBJ2-1; 7 bases are a match to TRBD2. Trimming at V came to 7 bases and at J to 9 bases, leaving 12 bases not matched to a gene. The germline V gene has CDR1 SGHTA and CDR2 FQGNSA. CDR3 size: 14 residues. The CDR3 is CASNPGLVVGEQFF. CDR3 sequence (DNA): TGTGCCAGCAACCCAGGACTAGTTGTAGGTGAGCAGTTCTTC.

The CDR3 DNA reads TGTGCCAGCAGTCGGACGGCCGGGGCCAACGTCCTGACTTTC. Its translation is CASSRTAGANVLTF. The V call is TRBV7-9, the J call TRBJ2-6; D gene uncertain. Trimming left V 6 bases short and J 4 bases short, with 10 bases between. The CDR3 length is 14 residues. Per germline, CDR1 SEHNR and CDR2 FQNEAQ (reference sequence). The whole variable domain, remainder taken from reference TRBV7-9 and TRBJ2-6, is DTGVSQNPRHKITKRGQNVTFRCDPISEHNRLYWYRQTLGQGPEFLTYFQNEAQLEKSRLLSDRFSAERPKGSFSTLEIQRTEQGDSAMYLCASSRTAGANVLTFGAGSRLTVL.

The V gene is TRBV9, the J gene TRBJ2-1; no clear D. V lost 5 bases and J lost 11, with 14 bases in between. The CDR3 is 12 amino acids. Per the germline V gene, CDR1 is SGDLS and CDR2 is YYNGEE. The CDR3 reads CASSPTGKKQFF. The CDR3 nucleotides are TGTGCCAGCAGTCCGACTGGGAAGAAGCAGTTCTTC.

V gene TRBV7-2 combines with J gene TRBJ2-1, with 8 positions matching TRBD2. The length of the CDR3 is 14 residues. The junction had 3 bases not matched to a gene; V was cut back by 1 base and J by 7 bases. Germline loops: CDR1 SGHTA, CDR2 FQGNSA. The CDR3 nucleotides read TGTGCCAGCAGCTTAGGATCTAGCGGGAATGAGCAGTTCTTC. Translation: CASSLGSSGNEQFF.

The genes are TRBV28 and TRBJ2-5; TRBD1 aligns across 10 bases. The CDR3 loop spans 16 amino acids. Per germline, CDR1 MDHEN and CDR2 SYDVKM. V shed 3 bases, J shed 4 bases, and the junction held 8 bases outside the gene matches. The CDR3 DNA reads as TGTGCCAGCAGTTTGACCGGGACAGGGGTTGGAGAGACCCAGTACTTC. Its translation: CASSLTGTGVGETQYF.

V usage is TRBV19 and J usage is TRBJ2-2, with D tentatively TRBD1 or TRBD2 (5 bases each). V gave up 6 bases and J gave up 6 bases, with 17 bases separating them. The CDR3 totals 15 residues. Germline-derived CDR1 and CDR2 are LNHDA and SQIVND (reference sequence). CDR3 sequence: CASRAGTLLSGELFF. The CDR3 nucleotides read TGTGCCAGTAGGGCCGGGACCCTTCTTTCCGGGGAGCTGTTTTTT.

Comment on this clone: It may be a read error: a sequence one base away is much more abundant. The sample carries other DNA sequences with the same CDR3. V usage is TRBV11-2 and J usage is TRBJ2-7; no reliable D call. Germline CDR1 is SGHAT and CDR2 is FQNNGV. V shed 1 base and J shed 4 bases, with 2 bases lying between them. The CDR3 is 11 amino acids. The CDR3 sequence: CASSLAYEQYF. The DNA for the CDR3 is TGTGCCAGCAGCTTAGCGTACGAGCAGTACTTC.

This sequence joins TRBV19 and TRBJ2-5; TRBD2 matches 10 bases. J gave up 5 bases and V 5 bases, and 5 bases lay outside the gene matches. The CDR3 runs to 14 residues. Looked up from germline, CDR1 is LNHDA and CDR2 is SQIVND (reference sequence). The DNA of the CDR3 is TGTGCCAGTAGTCCTCCGGGACTAGCGGAGACCCAGTACTTC. It yields the protein CASSPPGLAETQYF.

The CDR3 DNA sequence: TGTGCCAGCAGCCACGGGACAGGGTGGTCCTACGAGCAGTACTTC. Translating gives CASSHGTGWSYEQYF. V gene TRBV14 combines with J gene TRBJ2-5; 9 nucleotides align to TRBD1. The DNA end is a closer match to TRBJ2-7, so the J assignment may be wrong. This CDR3 is built from 15 residues. CDR1 SGHDN and CDR2 FVKESK come from the germline V gene.

V usage is TRBV6-5 and J usage is TRBJ2-7, with D tentatively TRBD1 (6 bases). The germline CDR1 and CDR2 sequences are MNHEY and SVGAGI. Trimming stripped 10 bases from V and 1 base from J, with 11 bases between. The length of the CDR3 is 12 residues. The CDR3 region is CATRDTSYEQYF. The CDR3 DNA follows: TGTGCCACCCGGGACACGTCCTACGAGCAGTACTTC.

In regard to this clone: This likely stems from a read error, as it lies one base from a far larger clone. The sample carries other DNA sequences with the same CDR3. The J gene is TRBJ2-7, the V gene TRBV27; D gene ambiguous. V was trimmed by 4 bases and J by 2 bases, leaving 3 bases between them. Germline values: CDR1 MNHEY, CDR2 SMNVEV (reference sequence). The CDR3 runs to 11 residues. The CDR3 bases are TGTGCCAGCAGTTCGGCCTACGAGCAGTACTTC. Residues: CASSSAYEQYF.

This rearrangement joins TRBV6-5 to TRBJ2-7; D is perhaps TRBD2 (5 bases). The CDR3 loop spans 11 amino acids. Trimming shortened V by 6 bases and J by 6 bases, and 9 bases separated the two germline ends. The germline CDR1 and CDR2 sequences are MNHEY and SVGAGI. The CDR3: CASRGASEQYF. In nucleotides, the CDR3 is TGTGCCAGCAGGGGAGCTAGCGAGCAGTACTTC.

The chain is built from TRBV7-2 and TRBJ2-5; perhaps TRBD2 as D (5 bases). The DNA end is a closer match to TRBJ2-7, so the J assignment may be wrong. Germline-derived CDR1 and CDR2 are SGHTA and FQGNSA. The CDR3 is 15 amino acids. The CDR3 DNA follows: TGTGCCAGCAGCTTTTCGGGATCAAGCTCCTACGAGCAGTACTTC. Translating gives CASSFSGSSSYEQYF.

The rearrangement links TRBV5-1 to TRBJ2-7; 8 bases are a match to TRBD1. V gave up 1 base and J gave up 6 bases; unmatched junction bases: 9. Per germline, CDR1 SGHRS and CDR2 YFSETQ. This CDR3 contains 15 residues. The CDR3: CASSLTVRGQSEQYF. The CDR3 nucleotides are TGCGCCAGCAGCTTGACGGTCAGGGGGCAAAGCGAGCAGTACTTC.

In this sample, this clone turned up a few times. The CDR3 spells CASSLGLAGSYEQYF. The CDR3, as DNA: TGTGCCAGCAGTTTGGGCCTAGCGGGGTCCTACGAGCAGTACTTC. V usage is TRBV27 and J usage is TRBJ2-7; TRBD2 aligns across 9 bases. Trimming removed 3 bases from V and 1 base from J; junction bases left unmatched: 4. Germline V lookup: CDR1 MNHEY, CDR2 SMNVEV (reference sequence). The CDR3 loop spans 15 amino acids.

The chain couples TRBV7-3 to TRBJ1-1; 8 positions agree with TRBD1. V was clipped by 5 bases and J by 5 bases; unmatched bases: 10. Germline lookup yields CDR1 SGHTA and CDR2 FQGTGA. The CDR3 length is 15 residues. The CDR3 loop reads CASSLDRAWGTEAFF. CDR3 coding DNA: TGTGCCAGCAGCCTGGACAGGGCTTGGGGGACTGAAGCTTTCTTT.

V gene TRBV5-1 combines with J gene TRBJ2-2; a weak D match, TRBD2 (6 bases). The CDR3 contains 16 residues. V gave up 0 bases and J gave up 4 bases, with 13 bases separating them. Per germline, CDR1 SGHRS and CDR2 YFSETQ. CDR3 in amino acids: CASSLGYPGLTGELFF. The CDR3 DNA is TGCGCCAGCAGCTTGGGGTATCCGGGACTCACCGGGGAGCTGTTTTTT.

This chain links TRBV7-8 with TRBJ2-2, with TRBD2 matching 7 bases. The germline CDR1 and CDR2 sequences are SGHVS and FQNEAQ. The CDR3 is 13 residues long. V gave up 3 bases and J gave up 6 bases; unmatched junction bases: 1. The CDR3 nucleotides read TGTGCCAGCAGCTTCCGGGGGGCCGGGGAGCTGTTTTTT. It translates to CASSFRGAGELFF. Based on the CDR3 plus reference TRBV7-8 and TRBJ2-2, the full variable domain is GAGVSQSPRYKVAKRGQDVALRCDPISGHVSLFWYQQALGQGPEFLTYFQNEAQLDKSGLPSDRFFAERPEGSVSTLKIQRTQQEDSAVYLCASSFRGAGELFFGEGSRLTVL.

The J gene is TRBJ1-5, the V gene TRBV9, with D maybe TRBD1 (5 bases). Trimming pared 3 bases from V and 6 bases from J, leaving 13 bases between. CDR1 SGDLS and CDR2 YYNGEE come from the germline V gene. CDR3 size: 14 residues. CDR3 protein: CASSAAEGRQPQHF. CDR3 sequence (DNA): TGTGCCAGCAGCGCCGCTGAGGGGCGTCAGCCCCAGCATTTT.

The chain employs TRBV5-4 and TRBJ2-7; 7 nucleotides line up with TRBD2. The CDR3 has 14 residues. Trimming cost V 2 bases and J 2 bases; bases outside gene matches: 4. Germline CDR1 reads SGHNT; CDR2 reads YYREEE (reference sequence). CDR3 DNA: TGTGCCAGCAGCTTTAGCGGGCTAACCTACGAGCAGTACTTC. This sequence encodes CASSFSGLTYEQYF.

The chain carries TRBV5-6 and TRBJ2-1; 8 bases match TRBD2. Germline V lookup: CDR1 SGHDT, CDR2 YYEEEE. The CDR3 has 13 residues. J lost 6 bases, V lost 5 bases, and 4 bases had no gene match. In DNA form, the CDR3 reads TGTGCCAGCAGTATCGGGACTAGCAATGAGCAGTTCTTC. Translating gives CASSIGTSNEQFF.

CDR3 amino acids: CASSPTYDGYGYTF. The CDR3 DNA reads TGTGCCAGCAGCCCGACCTATGACGGGTATGGCTACACCTTC. This chain joins TRBV7-2 and TRBJ1-2; D remains ambiguous. The CDR3 length is 14 residues. V gave up 5 bases and J gave up 5 bases, with 15 bases separating them. From germline, CDR1 is SGHTA and CDR2 FQGNSA.

The chain combines TRBV14 with TRBJ2-7; D is undetermined. CDR3 size: 15 residues. The V gene's germline CDR1 is SGHDN and CDR2 FVKESK. Trimming shortened V by 4 bases and J by 0 bases, and 13 bases separated the two germline ends. CDR3 in amino acids: CASSLGPKSSYEQYF. The DNA of the CDR3 is TGTGCCAGCAGCCTCGGCCCCAAAAGCTCCTACGAGCAGTACTTC.

In the case of this clone: The same CDR3 arises from other DNA sequences in this sample as well. The V gene is TRBV7-2, the J gene TRBJ2-3; D unresolved. Germline V CDR1 and CDR2: SGHTA, FQGNSA. Trimming pared 1 base from V and 2 bases from J, leaving 1 base between. The CDR3 has 12 residues. The CDR3 protein is CASSLDTDTQYF. The CDR3 nucleotides read TGTGCCAGCAGCTTAGACACAGATACGCAGTATTTT. Full variable domain (rest looked up from reference TRBV7-2 and TRBJ2-3): GAGVSQSPSNKVTEKGKDVELRCDPISGHTALYWYRQSLGQGLEFLIYFQGNSAPDKSGLPSDRFSAERTGGSVSTLTIQRTQQEDSAVYLCASSLDTDTQYFGPGTRLTVL.